Sequencing of this T cell receptor beta chain was carried out in a study of PD-L1 blockade in urothelial cancer. Study-level points and caveats: Tumor-linked clones in blood grew more by 3 weeks in durable-benefit patients.

This table comes from immunoSEQ multiplex PCR, and its TCRdb copy is limited to in-frame clones, with some not included. The table shows under 120,000 clones, with over 75% occurring only once. For this clone: Its target is unknown.

The patients had locally advanced or metastatic urothelial carcinoma. Each patient supplied 1 to 8 pretreatment and on-treatment samples. The TCR originated in a man aged 50 or older with urothelial cancer. This specimen was PBMCs, taken around atezolizumab (anti-PD-L1) treatment.

The CDR3 loop is CASSGLAGRGNEQFF. CDR3 nucleotides: TGTGCCAGCAGCGGACTAGCGGGAAGAGGGAATGAGCAGTTCTTC. The rearrangement joins TRBV5-8 to TRBJ2-1; TRBD2 matches at 12 bases. The junction had 6 bases not matched to a gene; V was cut back by 4 bases and J by 7 bases. This CDR3 has 15 residues. Germline V gene sequence: CDR1 SGHTS, CDR2 YDEGEE. Full variable domain (remainder filled in from reference TRBV5-8 and TRBJ2-1): EAGVTQSPTHLIKTRGQQATLRCSPISGHTSVYWYQQALGLGLQFLLWYDEGEERNRGNFPPRFSGRQFPNYSSELNVNALELEDSALYLCASSGLAGRGNEQFFGPGTRLTVL.